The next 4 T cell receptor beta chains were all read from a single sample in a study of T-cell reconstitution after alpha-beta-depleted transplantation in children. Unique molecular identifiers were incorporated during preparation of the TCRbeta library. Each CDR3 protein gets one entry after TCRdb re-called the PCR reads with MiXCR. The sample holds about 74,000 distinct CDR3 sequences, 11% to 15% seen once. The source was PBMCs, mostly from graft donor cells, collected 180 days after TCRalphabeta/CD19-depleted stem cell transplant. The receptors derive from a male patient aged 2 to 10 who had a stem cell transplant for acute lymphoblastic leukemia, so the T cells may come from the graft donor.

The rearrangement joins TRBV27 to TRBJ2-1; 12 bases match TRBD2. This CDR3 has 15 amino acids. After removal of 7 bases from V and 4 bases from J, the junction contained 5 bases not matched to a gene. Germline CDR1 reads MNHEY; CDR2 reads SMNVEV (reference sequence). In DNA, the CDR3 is TGTGCCAGCAAAGGGACTAGCGGGCTTTACAATGAGCAGTTCTTC. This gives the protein CASKGTSGLYNEQFF.

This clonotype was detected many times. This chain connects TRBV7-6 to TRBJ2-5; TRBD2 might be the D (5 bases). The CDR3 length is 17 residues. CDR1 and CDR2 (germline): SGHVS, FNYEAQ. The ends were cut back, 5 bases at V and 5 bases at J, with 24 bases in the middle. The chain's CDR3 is CASSIRLAGTSGETQYF. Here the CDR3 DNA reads TGTGCCAGCAGCATCCGACTGGCGGGTACCTCTGGGGAGACCCAGTACTTC.

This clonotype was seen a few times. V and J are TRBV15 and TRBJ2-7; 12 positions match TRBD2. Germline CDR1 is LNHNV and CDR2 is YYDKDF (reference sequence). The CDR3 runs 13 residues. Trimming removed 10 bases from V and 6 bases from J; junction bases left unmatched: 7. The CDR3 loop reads CAIKLAGGVEQYF. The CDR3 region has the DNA TGTGCCATCAAACTAGCGGGAGGTGTCGAGCAGTACTTC.

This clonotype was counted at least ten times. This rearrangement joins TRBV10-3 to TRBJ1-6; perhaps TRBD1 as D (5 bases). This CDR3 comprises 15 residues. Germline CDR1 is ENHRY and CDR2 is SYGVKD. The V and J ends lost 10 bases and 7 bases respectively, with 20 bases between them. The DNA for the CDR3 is TGTGCCACCCCAGGTTCCCGACAGTCGAATTCACCCCTCCACTTT. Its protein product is CATPGSRQSNSPLHF.